This TCR beta chain was captured by sequencing in a study of memory CD4+ T cells and cytomegalovirus serostatus. Broader study findings: CD4+ memory repertoires contained about two fifths of the 164 reported CMV TCRbeta sequences. CMV serostatus prediction reached median AUC approximately 0.95, or 0.91 with US-trained model.

Single viable CD3+CD4+CD8-CD45RO+ cells were sorted as the memory CD4+ T cells. Total CD4+ T cells were enriched by CD4 positive selection. With respect to this clone: Its antigen is undetermined.

The J segment lost 2 bases and the V segment lost 6 bases, leaving 2 bases of the junction unmatched. The CDR3 is 14 amino acids. Germline V gene sequence: CDR1 MNHEY, CDR2 SMNVEV (reference sequence). The method was immunoSEQ multiplex PCR; TCRdb's version includes in-frame clones alone and lacks a portion of them. The profile covers about 58,000 clones, with 82% appearing a single time and roughly 0.5% taken by the ten largest. This chain uses TRBV27 with TRBJ1-1; TRBD1 aligns across 11 bases. Sequenced sample: memory CD4+ T cells from blood. The TCR sequence derives from an adult in good health and CMV-seronegative. Some clones in this sample may be carry-over from other donors' samples. CDR3 nucleotide sequence: TGTGCCAGCAGAGGACAGGGGGCAAACACTGAAGCTTTCTTT. Its protein is CASRGQGANTEAFF.